This TCR beta chain was identified in a study of blood T cell repertoires in COVID-19. Original handling: Estimation of nucleated cell counts relied on the amplification of reference gene primers. The table came from immunoSEQ multiplex PCR; TCRdb's copy has only in-frame clones and leaves some out. V, J and clone size are taken as reported in that table, and D and trimming were inferred from the DNA itself. The data contain about 150,000 clones, roughly 83% of them singletons. This clone appeared once. Trimming left V 7 bases short and J 0 bases short, with 10 bases between. Germline V gives CDR1 MDHEN, CDR2 SYDVKM. This CDR3 contains 14 residues.

Source material: peripheral blood. The sequence was collected from a man between 18 and 29 years old with active or convalescent COVID-19. This sequence joins TRBV28 and TRBJ1-3; D is unclear. Here the CDR3 reads CASIRPGSGNTIYF. CDR3 nucleotides: TGTGCCAGCATCCGTCCAGGCTCTGGAAACACCATATATTTT.